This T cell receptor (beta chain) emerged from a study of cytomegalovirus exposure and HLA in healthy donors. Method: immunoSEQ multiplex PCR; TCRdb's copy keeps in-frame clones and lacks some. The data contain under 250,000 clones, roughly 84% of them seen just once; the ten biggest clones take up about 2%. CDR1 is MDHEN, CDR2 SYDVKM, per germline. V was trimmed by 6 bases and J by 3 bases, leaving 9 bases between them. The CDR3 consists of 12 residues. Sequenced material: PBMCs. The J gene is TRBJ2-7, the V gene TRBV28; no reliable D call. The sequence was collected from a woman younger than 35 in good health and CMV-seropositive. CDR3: CASRSGVYEQYF. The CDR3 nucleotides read TGTGCCAGCAGATCCGGTGTCTACGAGCAGTACTTC. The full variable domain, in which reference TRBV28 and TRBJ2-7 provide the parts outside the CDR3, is DVKVTQSSRYLVKRTGEKVFLECVQDMDHENMFWYRQDPGLGLRLIYFSYDVKMKEKGDIPEGYSVSREKKERFSLILESASTNQTSMYLCASRSGVYEQYFGPGTRLTVT.